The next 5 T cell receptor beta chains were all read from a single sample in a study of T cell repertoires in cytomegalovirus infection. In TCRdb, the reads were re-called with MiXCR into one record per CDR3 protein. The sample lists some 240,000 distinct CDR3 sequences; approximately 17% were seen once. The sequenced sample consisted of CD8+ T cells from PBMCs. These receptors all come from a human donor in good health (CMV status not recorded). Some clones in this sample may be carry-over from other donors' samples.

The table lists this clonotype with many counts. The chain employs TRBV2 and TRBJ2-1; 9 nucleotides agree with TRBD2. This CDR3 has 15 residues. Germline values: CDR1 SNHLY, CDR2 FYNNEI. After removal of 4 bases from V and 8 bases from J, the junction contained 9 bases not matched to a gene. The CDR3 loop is CASSAERGAGDEQFF. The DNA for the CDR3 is TGTGCCAGCAGTGCTGAGCGGGGGGCAGGAGATGAGCAGTTCTTC.

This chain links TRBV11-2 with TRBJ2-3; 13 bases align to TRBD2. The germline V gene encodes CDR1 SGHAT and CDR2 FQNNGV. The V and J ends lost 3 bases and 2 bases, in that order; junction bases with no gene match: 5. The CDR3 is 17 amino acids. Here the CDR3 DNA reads TGTGCCAGCAGCTTGAGACTAGCGGGGGGCCCCACAGATACGCAGTATTTT. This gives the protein CASSLRLAGGPTDTQYF.

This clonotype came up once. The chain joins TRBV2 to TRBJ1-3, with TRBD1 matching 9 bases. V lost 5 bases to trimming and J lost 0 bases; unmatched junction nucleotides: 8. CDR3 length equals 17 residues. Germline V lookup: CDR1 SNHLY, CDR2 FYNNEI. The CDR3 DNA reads TGTGCCAGCAGTTCTGACCGGGACAGGGTCTCTGGAAACACCATATATTTT. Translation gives CASSSDRDRVSGNTIYF.

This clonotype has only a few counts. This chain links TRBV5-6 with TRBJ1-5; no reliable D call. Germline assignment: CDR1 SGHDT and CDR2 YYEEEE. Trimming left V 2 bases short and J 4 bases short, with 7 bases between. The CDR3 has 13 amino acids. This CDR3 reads CASSFRANQPQHF. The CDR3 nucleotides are TGTGCCAGCAGCTTTCGGGCTAATCAGCCCCAGCATTTT.

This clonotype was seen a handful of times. CDR3 in amino acids: CASSWDTNYGYTF. The CDR3 coding sequence is TGTGCCAGCAGCTGGGATACTAACTATGGCTACACCTTC. The chain links TRBV7-9 to TRBJ1-2; no clear D. CDR3 size: 13 residues. The germline CDR1 and CDR2 sequences are SEHNR and FQNEAQ (reference sequence). V was clipped by 4 bases and J by 0 bases, with 6 bases between them.